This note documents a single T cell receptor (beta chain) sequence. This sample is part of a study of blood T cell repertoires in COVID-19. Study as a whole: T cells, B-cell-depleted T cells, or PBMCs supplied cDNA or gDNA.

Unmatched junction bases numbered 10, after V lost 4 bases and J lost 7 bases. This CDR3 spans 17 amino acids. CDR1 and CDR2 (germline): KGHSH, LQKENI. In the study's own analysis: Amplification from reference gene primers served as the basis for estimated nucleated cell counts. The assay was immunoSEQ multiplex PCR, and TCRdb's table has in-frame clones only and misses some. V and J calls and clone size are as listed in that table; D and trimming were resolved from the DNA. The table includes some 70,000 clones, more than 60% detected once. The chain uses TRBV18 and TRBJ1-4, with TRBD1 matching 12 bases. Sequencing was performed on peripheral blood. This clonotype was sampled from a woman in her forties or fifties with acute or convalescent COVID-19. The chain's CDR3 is CASSRSPGQGAGEKLFF. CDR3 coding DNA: TGTGCCAGCTCACGGAGCCCGGGACAGGGGGCCGGTGAAAAACTGTTTTTT. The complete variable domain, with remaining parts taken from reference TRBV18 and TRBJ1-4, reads NAGVMQNPRHLVRRRGQEARLRCSPMKGHSHVYWYRQLPEEGLKFMVYLQKENIIDESGMPKERFSAEFPKEGPSILRIQQVVRGDSAAYFCASSRSPGQGAGEKLFFGSGTQLSVL.